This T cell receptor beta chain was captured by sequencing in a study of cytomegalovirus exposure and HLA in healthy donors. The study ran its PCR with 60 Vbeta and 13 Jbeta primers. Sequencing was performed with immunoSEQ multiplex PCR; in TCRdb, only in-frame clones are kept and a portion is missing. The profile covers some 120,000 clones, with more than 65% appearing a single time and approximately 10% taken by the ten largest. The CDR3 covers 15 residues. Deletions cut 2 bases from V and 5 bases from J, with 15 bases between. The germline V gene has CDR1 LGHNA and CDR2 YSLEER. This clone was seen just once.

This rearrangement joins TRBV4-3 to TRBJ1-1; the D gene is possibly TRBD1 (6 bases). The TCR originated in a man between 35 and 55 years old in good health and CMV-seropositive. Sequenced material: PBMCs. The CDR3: CASSQFGNTGTEAFF. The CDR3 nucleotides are TGCGCCAGCAGCCAATTCGGGAACACAGGGACTGAAGCTTTCTTT.